The subject of this entry is one TCR beta chain. Its antigen is still unknown. The data were obtained in a study of cytomegalovirus exposure and HLA in healthy donors. Study conclusions and caveats: Later analysis identified a missense DCLRE1C variant that was linked to TCR beta V- and J-gene trimming. Within an earlier analysis, most TCR beta V segments proved productive either about 90% or about 30% of the time.

Losses at the gene ends were 6 bases for V and 2 bases for J; bases not matched to a gene: 5. This CDR3 has 14 amino acids. Germline CDR1 is LNHDA and CDR2 is SQIVND (reference sequence). It was with 60 Vbeta and 13 Jbeta primers that the PCR ran. Repertoires were generated with immunoSEQ multiplex PCR, while TCRdb's copy carries only in-frame clones and drops some. This repertoire shows about 140,000 clones, about three quarters found once; its top ten account for less than 1.5%. This TCR was sampled from a male donor in good health and CMV-seropositive. Source material: PBMCs. The chain recombines TRBV19 with TRBJ2-7; 9 bases align to TRBD1. The CDR3 spells CASSPGTGTYEQYF. CDR3 nucleotides: TGTGCCAGTAGCCCCGGGACAGGGACCTACGAGCAGTACTTC.